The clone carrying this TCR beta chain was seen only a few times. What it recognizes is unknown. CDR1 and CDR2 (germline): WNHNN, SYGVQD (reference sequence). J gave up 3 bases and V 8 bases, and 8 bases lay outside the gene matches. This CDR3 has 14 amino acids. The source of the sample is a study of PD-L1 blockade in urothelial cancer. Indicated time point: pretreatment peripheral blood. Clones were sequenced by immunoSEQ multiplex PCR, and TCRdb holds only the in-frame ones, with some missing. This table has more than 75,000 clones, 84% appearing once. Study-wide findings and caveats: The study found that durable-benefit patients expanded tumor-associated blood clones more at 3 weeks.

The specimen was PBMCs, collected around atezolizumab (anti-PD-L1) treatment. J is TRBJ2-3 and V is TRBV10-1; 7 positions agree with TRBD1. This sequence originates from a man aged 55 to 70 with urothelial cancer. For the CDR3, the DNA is TGCGCCAGCCGAGGACAGGCTCCAACAGATACGCAGTATTTT. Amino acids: CASRGQAPTDTQYF.